This is a list of T cell receptor beta chains from one sample in a study of blood T cell repertoires in COVID-19. The repertoire was sequenced with immunoSEQ multiplex PCR; TCRdb's copy has only in-frame clones and lacks some. The table lists approximately 310,000 clones, 80% to 90% of them singletons, with roughly 2.2% in the top ten. The sequencing input was PBMCs or T cells enriched from blood (not recorded which). These receptors came from a man aged 30 to 45 who had recovered from COVID-19. CDR3s include the opening cysteine and the closing phenylalanine or tryptophan. A D gene is named only where the DNA matches it firmly. Some rows have no size entry. The others give once, few or many, or a class for an expanded clone.

v_call	j_call	d_call	cdr3_length	clone_size	cdr3_nt	cdr3_aa
TRBV9	TRBJ2-1	TRBD2	15	once	TGTGCCAGCAGCGTAGCTCCGGGGGGATACAATGAGCAGTTCTTC	CASSVAPGGYNEQFF
TRBV5-4	TRBJ1-2	TRBD1	13	.	TGTGCCAGCAGCCGGACAGGAGGAAATGGCTACACCTTC	CASSRTGGNGYTF
TRBV7-6	TRBJ2-3	TRBD2	17	.	TGTGCCAGCAGCCCGCGGACTAGCGGGGGTAGCACAGATACGCAGTATTTT	CASSPRTSGGSTDTQYF
TRBV6-6	TRBJ2-4	TRBD2	15	.	TGTGCCAGCGGGCCGCGGGGACTAGGGAAAAACATTCAGTACTTC	CASGPRGLGKNIQYF
TRBV5-1	TRBJ1-1	TRBD1	15	.	TGCGCCAGCAGCTTGACAGGGGGCTTGAACACTGAAGCTTTCTTT	CASSLTGGLNTEAFF
TRBV21-1	TRBJ1-1	.	19	.	TGTGCCAGCAGCAAAGTCGGGCCAGGGCAACACCTTTTGAACACTGAAGCTTTCTTT	CASSKVGPGQHLLNTEAFF
TRBV12-3/TRBV12-4	TRBJ1-2	.	12	once	TGTGCCAGCAGTTTAGCCGGGGTTCGCTACACCTTC	CASSLAGVRYTF
TRBV2	TRBJ2-3	.	12	.	TGTGCCAGCAGTGAGACGAGGGCCCGGGAGTATTTT	CASSETRAREYF
TRBV29-1	TRBJ1-4	TRBD1	12	once	TGCAGCGTTGGGGGACAGGATGAAAAACTGTTTTTT	CSVGGQDEKLFF
TRBV7-2	TRBJ1-5	.	14	.	TGTGCCAGCAGCCCTGGACTATTAAACCAGCCCCAGCATTTT	CASSPGLLNQPQHF
TRBV7-9	TRBJ1-2	.	12	.	TGTGCCAGCAGCCCCCGAGGCTATGGCTACACCTTC	CASSPRGYGYTF
TRBV4-1	TRBJ1-2	.	15	.	TGCGCCAGCAGCCAGGGAGAGACAGGTCAATATGGCTACACCTTC	CASSQGETGQYGYTF
TRBV5-1	TRBJ2-3	.	15	.	TGCGCCAGCAGCTTGGACGTCAGGGGTGGAGATACGCAGTATTTT	CASSLDVRGGDTQYF
TRBV7-9	TRBJ1-4	TRBD1	19	.	TGTGCCAGCAGCTTAGTCCCAATAGGGGGCCCACGAAGTAATGAAAAACTGTTTTTT	CASSLVPIGGPRSNEKLFF
TRBV10-3	TRBJ1-6	.	15	.	TGTGCCATCAGTGAATTGGACAGAATAAATTCACCCCTCCACTTT	CAISELDRINSPLHF
TRBV2	TRBJ2-1	.	14	.	TGTGCCAGCAGCGAGAGCAGGGTAGGCAATGAGCAGTTCTTC	CASSESRVGNEQFF
TRBV2	TRBJ1-2	.	15	.	TGTGCCAGCAGTGAAATTGTGGAGGGTCCCTATGGCTACACCTTC	CASSEIVEGPYGYTF
TRBV5-1	TRBJ1-1	.	13	.	TGCGCCAGCAATGGCGGGTGGAACACTGAAGCTTTCTTT	CASNGGWNTEAFF
TRBV4-1	TRBJ1-2	TRBD1	13	.	TGCGCCAGCGGGACAGGGACCAAACATGGCTACACCTTC	CASGTGTKHGYTF
TRBV13	TRBJ1-3	.	14	.	TGTGCCAGCAGAGAGGGGACATCTGGAAACACCATATATTTT	CASREGTSGNTIYF
TRBV30	TRBJ1-4	.	14	.	TGTGCCTGGAGTTCAGGACAAGAGAATGAAAAACTGTTTTTT	CAWSSGQENEKLFF
TRBV11-2	TRBJ2-5	TRBD2	14	.	TGTGCCAGCAGCGCCCTAGCGGGGATGGAGACCCAGTACTTC	CASSALAGMETQYF
TRBV21-1	TRBJ1-2	.	19	once	TGTGCCAGCAGCAAGGCGCGTTTGGGCTCTCGGGAAAACGATGGTGGCTACACCTTC	CASSKARLGSRENDGGYTF
TRBV9	TRBJ1-4	.	18	.	TGTGCCAGCAGCGGGACCGCAGGGCGGGGTGCAACTAATGAAAAACTGTTTTTT	CASSGTAGRGATNEKLFF
TRBV6-1	TRBJ1-4	.	15	.	TGTGCCAGCAGTGAAGCCGGGGGTAAATTTGAAAAACTGTTTTTT	CASSEAGGKFEKLFF
TRBV6-5	TRBJ1-5	.	13	.	TGTGCCAGCAGTTTCGAAACGAGGCAGCCCCAGCATTTT	CASSFETRQPQHF
TRBV5-1	TRBJ2-7	.	13	.	TGCGCCAGCAGCCTAACCCGACAGAATAAGCAGTACTTC	CASSLTRQNKQYF
TRBV2	TRBJ1-1	.	15	.	TGTGCCAGCAGGAACATCGGAATGAGGGGGACTGAAGCTTTCTTT	CASRNIGMRGTEAFF
TRBV18	TRBJ2-3	TRBD1	18	.	TGTGCCAGCTCACCAACCCCTACTGACAGGGGCGGGACAGATACGCAGTATTTT	CASSPTPTDRGGTDTQYF
TRBV7-2	TRBJ1-1	.	15	.	TGTGCCAGCAGTACTTCTTCTTCGATGAACACTGAAGCTTTCTTT	CASSTSSSMNTEAFF
TRBV19	TRBJ1-1	TRBD1	13	once	TGTGCCAGTAGTAAAGGGACAGGGACTGAAGCTTTCTTT	CASSKGTGTEAFF
TRBV30	TRBJ2-4	.	13	.	TGTGCCTGGAGTGCGCAACAAGACAGTCACCCCTACTTC	CAWSAQQDSHPYF
TRBV25-1	TRBJ2-3	TRBD2	18	.	TGTGCCAGCAGTGACCCACGCCCCAGCGGGGGGGCGTGGGATACGCAGTATTTT	CASSDPRPSGGAWDTQYF
TRBV29-1	TRBJ2-2	TRBD1	14	.	TGCAGCGCCAGAGGGACAGGAGTCACCGGGGAGCTGTTTTTT	CSARGTGVTGELFF
TRBV25-1	TRBJ1-3	TRBD1	16	.	TGTGCCAGCAGTGCCTTGTGGGACAGCTCTGGAAACACCATATATTTT	CASSALWDSSGNTIYF
TRBV20-1	TRBJ2-1	.	11	.	TGCAGTGCTAGTACCGACAGAACGCAGTTCTTC	CSASTDRTQFF
TRBV6-4	TRBJ2-2	.	14	few	TGTGCCAGCAGTGACTTATCGAGTAGCGGGGAGCTGTTTTTT	CASSDLSSSGELFF
TRBV25-1	TRBJ2-3	TRBD2	16	.	TGTGCCAGCAGTGAATATGGACGGGGGGGCACAGATACGCAGTATTTT	CASSEYGRGGTDTQYF
TRBV6-2/TRBV6-3	TRBJ2-2	.	13	.	TGTGCCAGCAGTTACGTTCGTACCGGGGAGCTGTTTTTT	CASSYVRTGELFF
TRBV9	TRBJ2-7	TRBD1	14	.	TGTGCCAGCAGCTCACGGACAGGAACCTACGAGCAGTACTTC	CASSSRTGTYEQYF
TRBV19	TRBJ2-2	TRBD1	17	.	TGTGCCAGTACCGGGACAGGGGGAATCGTAAGCACCGGGGAGCTGTTTTTT	CASTGTGGIVSTGELFF